What follows are 10 T cell receptor beta chains derived from one specimen sequenced in a study of vaccination and CD4 T cells after COVID-19 (dated by TCRdb to between 2021 and 2023). This specimen's treatment or condition label, per the study, means: roughly nine-day PBMC culture with coronavirus spike peptide pools or control peptides (ViraFEST assay). For these TCRs, the target antigens are not known. The library was built by means of PCR. The instrument was an Illumina iSeq 100. TCR sequencing of DNA from cultured CD4+ T cells used the Oncomine TCR Beta short-read assay at the Johns Hopkins FTIC core. The public reads were run again by TCRdb, first through fastp at Q25 and then through MiXCR, and only productive beta chains were kept. Entries are consolidated by CDR3 protein sequence, retaining the most common genes and DNA. Here the sample has over 7,500 distinct CDR3 sequences; about two thirds occur a single time. Roughly a third of the sample goes to the ten largest clones.

Specimen: CD4+ T cells from blood, cultured in vitro. All receptors come from a human donor who had recovered from COVID-19.

The chain has TRBV20-1 and TRBJ2-5; D might be TRBD1 (5 bases). V lost 3 bases to trimming and J lost 9 bases, with 20 bases between them. The CDR3 runs 14 residues. Germline V gene lookup returns CDR1 DFQATT and CDR2 SNEGSKA (reference sequence). CDR3 in amino acids: CSASSAGSRMAQYF. As DNA, the CDR3 is TGCAGTGCTAGTAGTGCAGGGTCCCGTATGGCCCAGTACTTC.

Only a few counts were recorded for this clonotype. J is TRBJ2-5 and V is TRBV20-1, with 9 bases fitting TRBD2. This CDR3 has 13 amino acids. The germline CDR1 and CDR2 sequences are DFQATT and SNEGSKA (reference sequence). The V gene end was trimmed by 1 base and the J gene end by 3 bases; junction bases not matched to a gene: 0. CDR3 sequence (DNA): TGCAGTGCTAGAGGGACTAGCGAAGAGACCCAGTACTTC. It specifies CSARGTSEETQYF.

This chain connects TRBV19 to TRBJ1-1; tentatively, D is TRBD1 (5 bases). The CDR3 totals 12 residues. Germline CDR1 and CDR2: LNHDA and SQIVND (reference sequence). V was clipped by 6 bases and J by 5 bases, with 10 bases between them. DNA for the CDR3: TGTGCCAGTAGGATCGAGGGGACTGAAGCTTTCTTT. It specifies CASRIEGTEAFF.

The chain uses TRBV24-1 and TRBJ1-2; D is unclear. Per the germline V gene, CDR1 is KGHDR and CDR2 is SFDVKD. The CDR3 has 14 residues. V lost 3 bases and J lost 4, with 11 bases in between. In DNA form, the CDR3 reads TGTGCCACCAGTGATACCTCAAAATCCTATGGCTACACCTTC. This codes for CATSDTSKSYGYTF.

The rearrangement joins TRBV18 to TRBJ1-2, with D uncertain. Germline CDR1 and CDR2: KGHSH and LQKENI. The CDR3 loop spans 16 amino acids. The germline V and J ends were trimmed by 3 bases and 3 bases, with 17 bases remaining between them. The CDR3 bases are TGTGCCAGCTCACCCGTTAGTGGCCGAGATGACTATGGCTACACCTTC. Encoded protein: CASSPVSGRDDYGYTF.

The rearrangement joins TRBV7-7 to TRBJ2-3; a weak D match, TRBD2 (5 bases). V gave up 4 bases and J gave up 7 bases, with 12 bases separating them. Germline CDR1 is SSHAT and CDR2 is FNYEAQ (reference sequence). CDR3 size: 13 residues. In nucleotides, the CDR3 is TGTGCCAGCAGCTCCATCACGGGGAATACGCAGTATTTT. Translation: CASSSITGNTQYF.

The V and J genes are TRBV28 and TRBJ2-3, with TRBD2 matching 9 bases. This CDR3 has 16 amino acids. Germline V CDR1 and CDR2: MDHEN, SYDVKM. The junction had 9 bases not matched to a gene; V was cut back by 5 bases and J by 3 bases. CDR3 bases: TGTGCCAGCAGTCCAAGCGGGAGGACCCTTACAGATACGCAGTATTTT. As protein: CASSPSGRTLTDTQYF.

The rearrangement joins TRBV6-5 to TRBJ2-5; D unresolved. From germline, CDR1 is MNHEY and CDR2 SVGAGI. Trimming stripped 2 bases from V and 4 bases from J, with 11 bases between. The CDR3 totals 14 residues. As DNA, the CDR3 is TGTGCCAGCAGTTACGGGGTCTCAGGAGAGACCCAGTACTTC. Protein: CASSYGVSGETQYF.

The chain carries TRBV6-1 and TRBJ1-2; possible D gene TRBD1, 5 bases. The CDR3 is 14 residues long. Per the germline V gene, CDR1 is MNHNS and CDR2 is SASEGT. The germline V and J ends were trimmed by 0 bases and 3 bases, with 8 bases remaining between them. CDR3 coding DNA: TGTGCCAGCAGTGAAGCCGGGGCACACTATGGCTACACCTTC. It specifies CASSEAGAHYGYTF.

A few counts support this clonotype. V gene TRBV20-1 combines with J gene TRBJ1-5; possibly TRBD1 for D (6 bases). In germline, CDR1 is DFQATT, CDR2 SNEGSKA (reference sequence). The CDR3 has 14 amino acids. V was cut by 5 bases and J by 4 bases, with 15 bases left in between. The CDR3 spells CSAGADRENQPQHF. The CDR3 nucleotides are TGCAGTGCTGGGGCGGACAGAGAGAATCAGCCCCAGCATTTT.